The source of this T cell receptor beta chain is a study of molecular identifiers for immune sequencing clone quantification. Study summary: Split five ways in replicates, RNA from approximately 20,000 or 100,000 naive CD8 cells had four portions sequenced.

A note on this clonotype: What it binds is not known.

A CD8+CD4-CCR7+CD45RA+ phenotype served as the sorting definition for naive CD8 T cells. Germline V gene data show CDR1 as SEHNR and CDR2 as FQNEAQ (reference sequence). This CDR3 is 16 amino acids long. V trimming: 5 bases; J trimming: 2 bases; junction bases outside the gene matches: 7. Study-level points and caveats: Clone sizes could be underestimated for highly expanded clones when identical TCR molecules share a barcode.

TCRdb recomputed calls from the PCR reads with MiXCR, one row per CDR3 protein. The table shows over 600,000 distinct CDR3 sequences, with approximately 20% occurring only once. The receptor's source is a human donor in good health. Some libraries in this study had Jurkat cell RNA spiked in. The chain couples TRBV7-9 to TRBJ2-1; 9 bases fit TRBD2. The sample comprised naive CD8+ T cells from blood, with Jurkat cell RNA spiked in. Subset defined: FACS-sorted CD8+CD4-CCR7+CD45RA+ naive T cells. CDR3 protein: CASSRHTSGPYNEQFF. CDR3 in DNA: TGTGCCAGCAGCCGCCACACTAGCGGGCCCTACAATGAGCAGTTCTTC.